This note documents a single T cell receptor beta chain sequence. The data originate from a study of blood T cell repertoires in COVID-19. Repertoires were generated with immunoSEQ multiplex PCR, while TCRdb's copy carries only in-frame clones and drops some. This table has about 130,000 clones, about four fifths appearing once. Trimming removed 2 bases from V and 5 bases from J, with 10 bases in between. Per germline, CDR1 SGHRS and CDR2 YFSETQ. This CDR3 contains 14 residues. Specimen: peripheral blood. The source of this sequence is a man younger than 40 with COVID-19, enrolled during active disease. V and J are TRBV5-1 and TRBJ1-4; D not resolved. CDR3 sequence (DNA): TGCGCCAGCAGCTTTCTCGTCGGGAATGAAAAACTGTTTTTT. Amino acids: CASSFLVGNEKLFF.